Presented here are 26 T cell receptor beta chains from one specimen sequenced in a study of blood T cell repertoires in COVID-19. The repertoire was sequenced with immunoSEQ multiplex PCR; TCRdb's copy has only in-frame clones and lacks some. The sample includes about 180,000 clones, about 81% seen only once; the top ten take roughly 12%. Input material: peripheral blood. Receptors originate from a woman of 80 years or more with COVID-19, enrolled during active disease.

V and J are TRBV29-1 and TRBJ1-2, with D possibly being TRBD1 (6 bases). Germline V gives CDR1 SQVTM, CDR2 ANQGSEA. The V and J ends lost 4 bases and 3 bases respectively, with 15 bases between them. The CDR3 sequence is 14 residues long. The CDR3 here is CSVARGALHYGYTF. Written as DNA, the CDR3 is TGCAGCGTTGCCCGGGGGGCGCTTCACTATGGCTACACCTTC.

The J gene is TRBJ1-2, the V gene TRBV7-3; unclear D gene. Trimming cost V 2 bases and J 7 bases, with 11 bases left between them. From germline, CDR1 is SGHTA and CDR2 FQGTGA. The CDR3 consists of 13 residues. In nucleotides, the CDR3 is TGTGCCAGCAGCTTAGTCGGACTGGGTGGCTACACCTTC. Its protein product is CASSLVGLGGYTF.

V and J are TRBV3-1 (or the pseudogene TRBV3-2) and TRBJ2-5, with TRBD2 identical over 10 bases. Germline V gives CDR1 LGHDT, CDR2 YNNKEL (reference sequence). This CDR3 is built from 16 residues. J lost 5 bases, V lost 1 base, and 7 bases had no gene match. The CDR3 region is CASSQGAGGVWETQYF. CDR3 sequence (DNA): TGTGCCAGCAGCCAAGGAGCGGGAGGGGTGTGGGAGACCCAGTACTTC.

With regard to this clone: This CDR3 is also generated by other DNA sequences in the sample. The gene calls are TRBV6-5 and TRBJ1-2; D might be TRBD1 (6 bases). Trimming removed 2 bases from V and 7 bases from J, with 14 bases in between. The CDR3 runs 14 residues. The germline CDR1 and CDR2 sequences are MNHEY and SVGAGI. DNA of the CDR3: TGTGCCAGCAGTTACCCACAGGGTCGTGGTGGCTACACCTTC. Protein product: CASSYPQGRGGYTF.

This clone was found a few times. The chain employs TRBV24-1 and TRBJ1-4; D call uncertain. V was cut by 3 bases and J by 7 bases, with 14 bases left in between. The CDR3 runs to 15 residues. The germline gives CDR1 KGHDR, CDR2 SFDVKD. CDR3 sequence reads: CATSDPRSAAEKLFF. Here the CDR3 DNA reads TGTGCCACCAGTGATCCGCGGAGTGCCGCTGAAAAACTGTTTTTT.

The chain is built from TRBV7-6 and TRBJ2-5; 8 bases align to TRBD1. Germline trimming cut 1 base from V and 5 bases from J; bases unmatched to any gene: 6. Germline values: CDR1 SGHVS, CDR2 FNYEAQ. The CDR3 is 15 residues long. The CDR3 region is CASSLVATGGETQYF. The CDR3 coding sequence is TGTGCCAGCAGCTTAGTTGCTACAGGGGGTGAGACCCAGTACTTC.

The V gene is TRBV15, the J gene TRBJ2-7; a weak D match, TRBD2 (5 bases). The CDR3 extends over 15 amino acids. Trimming left V 0 bases short and J 5 bases short, with 14 bases between. Germline V gene sequence: CDR1 LNHNV, CDR2 YYDKDF (reference sequence). CDR3 nucleotides: TGTGCCACCAGCAGAGATCTCAGCGGTGCCCACGAGCAGTACTTC. Residues: CATSRDLSGAHEQYF.

The gene calls are TRBV7-4 and TRBJ1-3; TRBD1 agrees at 8 bases. V lost 1 base to trimming and J lost 3 bases; unmatched junction nucleotides: 11. The CDR3 totals 18 residues. The germline V gene encodes CDR1 SGHVT and CDR2 SQSDAQ. The CDR3 reads CASSLGALDRDVGNTIYF. The CDR3 DNA reads TGTGCCAGCAGCTTAGGTGCCCTGGACAGGGATGTTGGAAACACCATATATTTT.

The rearrangement uses TRBV6-2 or TRBV6-3 and TRBJ2-7; 10 positions match TRBD1. With 1 base clipped from V and 3 bases from J, the junction kept 3 bases outside the gene matches. Per germline, CDR1 MNHEY and CDR2 SVGEGT. The CDR3 loop spans 15 amino acids. CDR3 sequence reads: CASSYLDRGHYEQYF. DNA for the CDR3: TGTGCCAGCAGTTACTTAGACAGGGGGCACTACGAGCAGTACTTC.

The V call is TRBV6-2 or TRBV6-3, the J call TRBJ2-2; D is undetermined. The germline V gene encodes CDR1 MNHEY and CDR2 SVGEGT. V lost 5 bases and J 4 bases, leaving 8 bases between the germline ends. CDR3 size: 13 residues. The CDR3 region is CASSATGTGELFF. The CDR3 coding sequence is TGTGCCAGCAGTGCCACGGGCACCGGGGAGCTGTTTTTT.

The chain is built from TRBV7-9 and TRBJ1-2; TRBD1 might be the D (5 bases). The CDR3 contains 12 residues. V was cut by 5 bases and J by 5 bases, with 9 bases left in between. CDR1 and CDR2 (germline): SEHNR, FQNEAQ (reference sequence). The CDR3 bases are TGTGCCAGCAGCCATACAGGTTATGGCTACACCTTC. As protein: CASSHTGYGYTF.

The chain joins TRBV14 to TRBJ1-1; 8 bases are a match to TRBD1. The CDR3 is made up of 16 amino acids. Germline V lookup: CDR1 SGHDN, CDR2 FVKESK. Losses at the gene ends were 4 bases for V and 6 bases for J; bases not matched to a gene: 13. The CDR3 here is CASSRRTGSSQAEAFF. The CDR3 region has the DNA TGTGCCAGCAGCCGCCGGACAGGGAGTTCGCAAGCTGAAGCTTTCTTT.

The V gene is TRBV9, the J gene TRBJ2-7; TRBD1 aligns across 7 bases. Germline CDR1 and CDR2: SGDLS and YYNGEE. The CDR3 is 14 amino acids. Germline trimming cut 2 bases from V and 0 bases from J; bases unmatched to any gene: 2. As DNA, the CDR3 is TGTGCCAGCAGCGTCACAGGGGCCTCCTACGAGCAGTACTTC. Its translation: CASSVTGASYEQYF. The whole variable domain, remainder taken from reference TRBV9 and TRBJ2-7, is DSGVTQTPKHLITATGQRVTLRCSPRSGDLSVYWYQQSLDQGLQFLIQYYNGEERAKGNILERFSAQQFPDLHSELNLSSLELGDSALYFCASSVTGASYEQYFGPGTRLTVT.

The chain uses TRBV10-3 and TRBJ2-5; D is perhaps TRBD2 (6 bases). Per the germline V gene, CDR1 is ENHRY and CDR2 is SYGVKD. V gave up 3 bases and J gave up 5 bases, with 16 bases separating them. The CDR3 runs to 15 residues. CDR3 bases: TGTGCCATCAGTGACGGCGGGAAAGGGTGGGAGACCCAGTACTTC. It is translated as CAISDGGKGWETQYF.

The rearrangement joins TRBV19 to TRBJ2-1; 10 bases are shared with TRBD2. CDR1 and CDR2 (germline): LNHDA, SQIVND (reference sequence). V was clipped by 0 bases and J by 0 bases; unmatched bases: 8. The CDR3 extends over 19 amino acids. Here the CDR3 reads CASSIEASGSDSSYNEQFF. As DNA, the CDR3 is TGTGCCAGTAGTATAGAGGCTAGCGGGAGCGATAGCTCCTACAATGAGCAGTTCTTC.

The chain combines TRBV5-5 with TRBJ2-7; tentatively, D is TRBD2 (6 bases). The CDR3 covers 14 residues. V was pared by 7 bases and J by 3 bases, with 17 bases between. Germline V CDR1 and CDR2: SGHKS, YYEKEE (reference sequence). In nucleotides, the CDR3 is TGTGCCAGCCGGTGGGACTTATCGATCTACGAGCAGTACTTC. This encodes CASRWDLSIYEQYF.

The V call is TRBV5-7, the J call TRBJ2-6, with 10 bases identical to TRBD2. TRBV5-7 is designated an ORF whose function remains uncertain. The CDR3 runs 19 residues. After removal of 0 bases from V and 0 bases from J, the junction contained 6 bases not matched to a gene. CDR3 amino acids: CASSLVLAGDISGANVLTF. The CDR3 nucleotides read TGTGCCAGCAGCTTGGTTCTAGCGGGAGATATCTCTGGGGCCAACGTCCTGACTTTC.

The J gene is TRBJ2-7, the V gene TRBV7-3; TRBD1 aligns across 11 bases. CDR1 is SGHTA, CDR2 FQGTGA, per germline. This CDR3 has 13 amino acids. Trimming removed 5 bases from V and 5 bases from J; junction bases left unmatched: 2. This chain's CDR3 is CASSRGQGDEQYF. The CDR3 DNA reads as TGTGCCAGCAGCCGGGGACAGGGGGACGAGCAGTACTTC.

The V gene is TRBV6-1, the J gene TRBJ2-7, with D possibly being TRBD1 (6 bases). Germline CDR1 is MNHNS and CDR2 is SASEGT. The CDR3 loop spans 16 amino acids. V was shortened by 1 base and J by 6 bases, with 19 bases between the two germline ends. The CDR3 loop is CASSEGRQEPFPEQYF. The CDR3 nucleotides are TGTGCCAGCAGTGAAGGCCGACAGGAACCTTTTCCCGAGCAGTACTTC.

V and J are TRBV5-1 and TRBJ2-3, with 9 bases fitting TRBD1. Trimming at V came to 1 base and at J to 3 bases, leaving 3 bases not matched to a gene. The CDR3 is 15 residues long. Per the germline V gene, CDR1 is SGHRS and CDR2 is YFSETQ. The CDR3: CASSLLGQGTDTQYF. The CDR3 nucleotides are TGCGCCAGCAGCTTGTTGGGACAGGGAACAGATACGCAGTATTTT.

This sequence joins TRBV6-2 or TRBV6-3 and TRBJ1-2, with D unresolved. This CDR3 is built from 12 residues. Germline CDR1 and CDR2: MNHEY and SVGEGT. The V end lost 5 bases, the J end lost 3 bases, and 7 bases lay between the germline ends. The CDR3 spells CASSPQHYGYTF. Written as DNA, the CDR3 is TGTGCCAGCAGTCCACAGCACTATGGCTACACCTTC.

V usage is TRBV7-9 and J usage is TRBJ2-3, with TRBD1 as a possible D gene (6 bases). V lost 5 bases, J lost 0 bases, and 12 bases lay in between. This CDR3 has 15 amino acids. CDR1 and CDR2 (germline): SEHNR, FQNEAQ (reference sequence). CDR3: CASSVQGSSTDTQYF. In nucleotides, the CDR3 is TGTGCCAGCAGCGTACAGGGATCAAGCACAGATACGCAGTATTTT.

The genes are TRBV18 and TRBJ2-1; TRBD2 matches 9 bases. The germline V gene encodes CDR1 KGHSH and CDR2 LQKENI. The CDR3 totals 16 residues. V shed 3 bases and J 8 bases; nucleotides not matched to a gene: 11. CDR3 bases: TGTGCCAGCTCACCCTGGAGCGGGAGGCCCGGGGATGAGCAGTTCTTC. It encodes CASSPWSGRPGDEQFF.

This chain uses TRBV29-1 with TRBJ2-1; tentative D call: TRBD1 (6 bases). The CDR3 consists of 14 residues. Germline CDR1 and CDR2: SQVTM and ANQGSEA. The V and J ends lost 1 base and 3 bases respectively, with 10 bases between them. For the CDR3, the DNA is TGCAGCGTTGAAGGAGGGACATTCTACAATGAGCAGTTCTTC. It specifies CSVEGGTFYNEQFF.

There are a few counts of this clone. The chain employs TRBV28 and TRBJ2-7, with 10 bases lining up with TRBD2. Germline assignment: CDR1 MDHEN and CDR2 SYDVKM. This CDR3 is built from 17 residues. J gave up 2 bases and V 3 bases, and 10 bases lay outside the gene matches. In DNA, the CDR3 is TGTGCCAGCAGTTTCGATCATCCGAGCGGGAGGGCCTACGAGCAGTACTTC. Translated, it gives CASSFDHPSGRAYEQYF.

This rearrangement joins TRBV7-8 to TRBJ2-3; the D is unclear. Looked up from germline, CDR1 is SGHVS and CDR2 is FQNEAQ. There are 15 residues in the CDR3. V shed 0 bases and J shed 1 base, with 8 bases lying between them. The CDR3 protein is CASSLASVRTDTQYF. CDR3 nucleotides: TGTGCCAGCAGCTTAGCTTCGGTTCGCACAGATACGCAGTATTTT.